The 9 T cell receptor beta chains reported below all come from one sample, sequenced in a study of response to subunit inactivated influenza vaccine. TCRdb recomputed calls from the RT-PCR reads with MiXCR, one row per CDR3 protein. Counted here are 300,000 to 350,000 distinct CDR3 sequences, approximately 23% occurring once; the ten biggest clones make up about a tenth. The material was PBMCs from blood, obtained less than 22 months after vaccination. The receptors were gathered from a man aged 50-75 years who received an inactivated influenza vaccine.

This clonotype was counted between two and nine times. J is TRBJ1-6 and V is TRBV15; possibly TRBD1 for D (5 bases). The CDR3 is 16 residues long. Germline V gene lookup returns CDR1 LNHNV and CDR2 YYDKDF (reference sequence). Trimming took 0 bases from V and 7 from J, leaving 13 bases between them. CDR3 amino acids: CATSRDMQGPNSPLHF. In DNA, the CDR3 is TGTGCCACCAGCAGAGATATGCAGGGCCCAAATTCACCCCTCCACTTT.

In this sample, this clonotype turned up a few times. The chain carries TRBV20-1 and TRBJ2-1, with D perhaps matching TRBD1 (5 bases). The CDR3 loop spans 15 amino acids. Germline loops: CDR1 DFQATT, CDR2 SNEGSKA (reference sequence). Trimming removed 0 bases from V and 4 bases from J, with 13 bases in between. The CDR3 sequence: CSARDRSGYYNEQFF. Written as DNA, the CDR3 is TGCAGTGCTAGAGATCGGTCAGGGTATTACAATGAGCAGTTCTTC.

At least ten counts were recorded for this clonotype. V and J are TRBV11-2 and TRBJ1-1, with 8 bases aligning to TRBD1. The CDR3 consists of 14 residues. J gave up 14 bases and V 1 base, and 12 bases lay outside the gene matches. Germline V gene sequence: CDR1 SGHAT, CDR2 FQNNGV. The CDR3 region is CASSLGRFGQGVFF. The CDR3, as DNA: TGTGCCAGCAGCTTAGGGCGTTTTGGACAGGGTGTATTCTTT.

The sample holds many counts of this clonotype. This rearrangement joins TRBV4-2 to TRBJ2-4; possibly TRBD1 for D (6 bases). CDR1 and CDR2 from the germline V gene are LGHNA and YNFKEQ. Trimming left V 0 bases short and J 4 bases short, with 13 bases between. This CDR3 is built from 16 residues. CDR3 nucleotide sequence: TGTGCCAGCAGCCAAGATCCCGGGACAAGAAAAAACATTCAGTACTTC. This gives the protein CASSQDPGTRKNIQYF.

Only a few counts were recorded for this clonotype. CDR3 nucleotides: TGTGCCAGCAGTTACCGGGACATTTTGAACGAGCAGTACTTC. This encodes CASSYRDILNEQYF. The chain carries TRBV6-2 or TRBV6-3 and TRBJ2-7; tentative D call: TRBD1 (6 bases). V shed 2 bases and J shed 5 bases, with 13 bases lying between them. The CDR3 loop spans 14 amino acids. Germline V gives CDR1 MNHEY, CDR2 SVGEGT.

The J gene is TRBJ2-3, the V gene TRBV29-1; the match to TRBD1 covers 9 bases. V lost 6 bases and J lost 4; bases outside the gene matches: 11. This CDR3 spans 15 amino acids. The V gene's germline CDR1 is SQVTM and CDR2 ANQGSEA. The CDR3 sequence is CSVERTGDTADTQYF. CDR3 coding DNA: TGCAGCGTCGAGAGGACAGGGGATACGGCAGATACGCAGTATTTT.

V gene TRBV12-3 or TRBV12-4 combines with J gene TRBJ2-7; D may be TRBD1 (6 bases). The CDR3 totals 13 residues. With 6 bases removed from V and 1 base from J, the gap between germline ends came to 10 bases. This CDR3 reads CASSPGVSYEQYF. CDR3 sequence (DNA): TGTGCCAGCAGCCCAGGGGTATCCTACGAGCAGTACTTC.

At least ten counts were recorded for this clonotype. CDR3 nucleotides: TGCAGTGCCCCCAAAGGGGGATGGGACACTGAAGCTTTCTTT. Encoded protein: CSAPKGGWDTEAFF. V gene TRBV20-1 combines with J gene TRBJ1-1, with a possible D match to TRBD1 (6 bases). Trimming took off 6 bases at V and 3 bases at J, with 17 bases between the two ends. The CDR3 loop spans 14 amino acids. Germline CDR1 DFQATT, CDR2 SNEGSKA (reference sequence).

In its sample, this clonotype was seen many times. The chain employs TRBV3-1 and TRBJ1-1, with D perhaps matching TRBD1 (5 bases). Germline V CDR1 and CDR2: LGHDT, YNNKEL (reference sequence). V was pared by 1 base and J by 10 bases, with 10 bases between. The CDR3 sequence is 12 residues long. CDR3 amino acids: CASSQGGRGAFF. The CDR3 DNA is TGTGCCAGCAGCCAAGGGGGACGAGGAGCTTTCTTT. The variable domain in full, completed from reference TRBV3-1 and TRBJ1-1, reads DTAVSQTPKYLVTQMGNDKSIKCEQNLGHDTMYWYKQDSKKFLKIMFSYNNKELIINETVPNRFSPKSPDKAHLNLHINSLELGDSAVYFCASSQGGRGAFFGQGTRLTVV.